What follows are 4 T cell receptor beta chains derived from one specimen sequenced in a study of identical twins. TCRdb ran MiXCR on the 5' RACE reads and lists one entry per CDR3 protein. The data show some 230,000 distinct CDR3 sequences, 5.5% to 7.5% seen once. These records were also assigned to another study, of T cells expressing NK-cell markers.

Sequenced sample: CD8+ T cells sorted from blood. The receptors originated from a woman under 30 in good health.

This clonotype was found a few times. The gene calls are TRBV12-3 or TRBV12-4 and TRBJ1-2; D is possibly TRBD1 (5 bases). The CDR3 extends over 11 amino acids. Trimming took 6 bases from V and 14 from J, leaving 16 bases between them. The CDR3 DNA reads as TGTGCCAGCAGAGGGGCGTCGGGGTGGACCTTC. This encodes CASRGASGWTF.

This clonotype has just a few counts. The rearrangement links TRBV6-1 to TRBJ2-1; D not certain. The CDR3 length is 13 residues. Germline CDR1 and CDR2: MNHNS and SASEGT. V was cut by 0 bases and J by 8 bases, with 8 bases left in between. CDR3 region: CASSEAGWDEQFF. The CDR3 nucleotides are TGTGCCAGCAGTGAAGCTGGGTGGGATGAGCAGTTCTTC.

The sample holds a few counts of this clonotype. The V call is TRBV6-5, the J call TRBJ1-5; D gene unclear. The CDR3 consists of 11 residues. The germline V gene encodes CDR1 MNHEY and CDR2 SVGAGI. V was pared by 8 bases and J by 7 bases, with 9 bases between. The CDR3 bases are TGTGCCAGCGGAAGTGCCCAGCCCCAGCATTTT. Translated: CASGSAQPQHF.

V and J are TRBV20-1 and TRBJ2-1; 9 positions agree with TRBD2. V gave up 3 bases and J gave up 7 bases; unmatched junction bases: 7. Germline V gene data show CDR1 as DFQATT and CDR2 as SNEGSKA (reference sequence). The length of the CDR3 is 14 residues. The CDR3 sequence is CSARVRGGPNEQFF. The CDR3 DNA follows: TGCAGTGCTAGGGTGCGGGGGGGGCCGAATGAGCAGTTCTTC.